This TCR beta chain derives from a study of cytomegalovirus exposure and HLA in healthy donors. This CDR3 region has 16 residues. Trimming cost V 5 bases and J 11 bases, with 27 bases left between them. Germline CDR1 and CDR2: SGHAT and FQNNGV. Comments on this clone: Antigen specificity is unknown.

Use of 60 Vbeta and 13 Jbeta primers characterized the PCR. The data were produced by immunoSEQ multiplex PCR, yet TCRdb's version contains in-frame clones alone and is incomplete. Seen here are approximately 150,000 clones, about two thirds observed once, and the top ten hold roughly 4.4%. General study results and limits: In a later analysis, at a false discovery rate of 0.05, 15,000 to 20,000 TCR beta sequences matched HLA alleles.

The material sequenced was PBMCs. The sequence derives from a woman between 18 and 29 years old in good health and CMV-seropositive. The chain couples TRBV11-2 to TRBJ1-1, with D perhaps matching TRBD1 (6 bases). This chain's CDR3 is CASSPRGGPNVPYAFF. The CDR3 DNA reads as TGTGCCAGCAGCCCCCGGGGGGGGCCGAATGTGCCATATGCTTTCTTT.